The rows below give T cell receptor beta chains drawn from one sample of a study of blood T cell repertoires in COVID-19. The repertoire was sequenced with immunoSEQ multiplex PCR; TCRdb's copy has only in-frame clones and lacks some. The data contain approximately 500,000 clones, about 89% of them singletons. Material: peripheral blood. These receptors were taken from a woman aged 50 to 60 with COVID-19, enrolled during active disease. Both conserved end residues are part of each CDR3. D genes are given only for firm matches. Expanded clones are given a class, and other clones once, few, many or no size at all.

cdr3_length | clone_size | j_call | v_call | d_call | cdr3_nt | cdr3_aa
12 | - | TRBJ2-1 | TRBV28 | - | TGTGCCAGCAGTTTGGTGGGCCATGAGCAGTTCTTC | CASSLVGHEQFF
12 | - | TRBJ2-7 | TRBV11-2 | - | TGTGCCAGCAGCGGGACACTTTACGAGCAGTACTTC | CASSGTLYEQYF
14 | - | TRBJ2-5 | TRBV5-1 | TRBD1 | TGCGCCAGCAGCTTGACAGGGGGCCAAGAGACCCAGTACTTC | CASSLTGGQETQYF
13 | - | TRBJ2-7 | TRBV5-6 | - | TGTGCCAGCAGCTTGGGGCAGTTCTACGAGCAGTACTTC | CASSLGQFYEQYF
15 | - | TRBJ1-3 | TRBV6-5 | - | TGTGCCAGCAGCTATCAAAGAAGCTCTGGAAACACCATATATTTT | CASSYQRSSGNTIYF
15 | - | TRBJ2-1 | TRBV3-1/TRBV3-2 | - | TGTGCCAGCAGCCAAAAGAGTAACTCCTACAATGAGCAGTTCTTC | CASSQKSNSYNEQFF
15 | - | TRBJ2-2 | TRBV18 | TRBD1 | TGTGCCAGCTCCCCGGAGACAGGGGGCGTCGGGGAGCTGTTTTTT | CASSPETGGVGELFF
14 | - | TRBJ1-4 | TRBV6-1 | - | TGTGCCGGCAGTGAACAGGGCCGTTATGAAAAACTGTTTTTT | CAGSEQGRYEKLFF
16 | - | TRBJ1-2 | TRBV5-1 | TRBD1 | TGCGCCAGCAGCTCCCGGTGGGACAGAACTAACTATGGCTACACCTTC | CASSSRWDRTNYGYTF
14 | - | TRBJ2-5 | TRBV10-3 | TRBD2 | TGTGCCACCATGGACGAAGGACTAGCGGGGACCCAGTACTTC | CATMDEGLAGTQYF
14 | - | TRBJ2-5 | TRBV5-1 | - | TGCGCCAGCAGTAGCCGACAGTTCCAAGAGACCCAGTACTTC | CASSSRQFQETQYF
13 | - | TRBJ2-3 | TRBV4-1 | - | TGCGCCAGCAGCCAAGATAGTAGCCGGGCGCAGTATTTT | CASSQDSSRAQYF
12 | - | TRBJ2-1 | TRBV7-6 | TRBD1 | TGTGCCAGCAGCTTACGACAGGGGGCCCAGTTCTTC | CASSLRQGAQFF
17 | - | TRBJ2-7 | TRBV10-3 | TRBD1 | TGTGCCATCAGTAGAACTCAGACCGGGACAGAGTTCTACGAGCAGTACTTC | CAISRTQTGTEFYEQYF
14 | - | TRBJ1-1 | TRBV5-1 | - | TGCGCCAGCAGCTTGGGTAGGGGGAACACTGAAGCTTTCTTT | CASSLGRGNTEAFF
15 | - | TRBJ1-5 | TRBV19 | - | TGTGCCAGTAGTCCCCGTCGGGACACGAATCAGCCCCAGCATTTT | CASSPRRDTNQPQHF
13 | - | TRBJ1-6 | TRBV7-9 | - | TGTGCCAGCAGCCCCGAGGGGGTTTCACCCCTCCACTTT | CASSPEGVSPLHF
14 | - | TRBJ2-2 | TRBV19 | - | TGTGCCAGTAGTATAAATTCCCAAACCGGGGAGCTGTTTTTT | CASSINSQTGELFF
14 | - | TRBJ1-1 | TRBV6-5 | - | TGTGCCAGCAGTCCTCCGAGAGGGGGCACTGAAGCTTTCTTT | CASSPPRGGTEAFF
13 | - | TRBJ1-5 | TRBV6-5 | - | TGTGCCAGCAGTTACGCCCTTTCGGAGCCCCAGCATTTT | CASSYALSEPQHF
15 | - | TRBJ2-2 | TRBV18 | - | TGTGCCAGCTCACCAGACCGGCAGGCCACCGGGGAGCTGTTTTTT | CASSPDRQATGELFF
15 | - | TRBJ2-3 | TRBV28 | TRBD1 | TGTGCCAGCGTCTTGGGGACAGGGGGCGCAGATACGCAGTATTTT | CASVLGTGGADTQYF
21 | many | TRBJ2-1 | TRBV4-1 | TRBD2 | TGCGCCAGCAGCCAATCTCCAACGGGACTAGTGAGGCTTAGCTCCTACAATGAGCAGTTCTTC | CASSQSPTGLVRLSSYNEQFF
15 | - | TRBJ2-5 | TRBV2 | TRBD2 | TGTGCCAGCCAGCGGGGGGGACTGCCCCAAGAGACCCAGTACTTC | CASQRGGLPQETQYF
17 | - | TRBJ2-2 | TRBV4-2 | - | TGTGCCAGCAGCCAAGAGGTCTCGACTCGAAACACCGGGGAGCTGTTTTTT | CASSQEVSTRNTGELFF
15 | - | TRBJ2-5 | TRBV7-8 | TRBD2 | TGTGCCAGCAGCTTAAGGGCGGGGGATCAAGAGACCCAGTACTTC | CASSLRAGDQETQYF
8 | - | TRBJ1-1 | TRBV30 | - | TGTGCCTCCGCCGGGGCTTTCTTT | CASAGAFF
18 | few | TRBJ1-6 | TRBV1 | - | TGCACCAGCAGCCCTACTCCCTTGCGGGGTGCTTATAATTCACCCCTCCACTTT | CTSSPTPLRGAYNSPLHF
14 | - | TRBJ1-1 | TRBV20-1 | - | TGCAGTGCTAGTTGGGGCAGGATGAACACTGAAGCTTTCTTT | CSASWGRMNTEAFF
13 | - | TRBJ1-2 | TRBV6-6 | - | TGTGCCAGCAGCCCCGGAGTGAGCTATGGCTACACCTTC | CASSPGVSYGYTF
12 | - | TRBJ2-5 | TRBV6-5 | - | TGTGCCAGCAGTATGGGCGGGGAGACCCAGTACTTC | CASSMGGETQYF
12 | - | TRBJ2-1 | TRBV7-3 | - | TGTGCCAGCAGCTCCCCTAACAATGAGCAGTTCTTC | CASSSPNNEQFF
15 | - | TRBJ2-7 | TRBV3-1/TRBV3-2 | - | TGTGCCAGCAGCCAAGATCTAAGCATGAGAGGCGGGCAGTACTTC | CASSQDLSMRGGQYF